This T cell receptor (beta chain) is from a study of cytomegalovirus exposure and HLA in healthy donors. Study at large: As an earlier analysis found, some 170 million T cells yielded about 120 million unique TCR beta sequences. Overall study results and limits: The study put 150 to 200 TCR beta chains on its list as cytomegalovirus-associated.

Primers: 60 Vbeta forward and 13 Jbeta reverse. Some clones are missing from TCRdb's copy, which holds only in-frame ones; the method was immunoSEQ multiplex PCR. The sample shows roughly 70,000 clones, about 80% of them seen only once. About this clone: The target antigen is unknown.

The CDR3 extends over 17 amino acids. The ends were cut back, 3 bases at V and 3 bases at J, with 17 bases in the middle. The germline CDR1 and CDR2 sequences are MGHRA and YSYEKL. These donors, healthy bone marrow donors, were studied. The TCR comes from a man between 45 and 60 years old in good health and CMV-seronegative. Sequencing used PBMCs. The rearrangement joins TRBV4-1 to TRBJ2-2, with a weak D call TRBD1 (5 bases). The CDR3 region has the DNA TGCGCCAGCAGCCATGCAAGCAGGGCTGGGGACACCGGGGAGCTGTTTTTT. Its translation: CASSHASRAGDTGELFF.